This is a list of T cell receptor beta chains from one sample in a study of blood T cell repertoires in COVID-19. Repertoires were generated with immunoSEQ multiplex PCR, while TCRdb's copy carries only in-frame clones and drops some. The data show approximately 250,000 clones, around nine tenths seen once. The sequenced sample consisted of peripheral blood. The receptors shown here come from a woman aged 55 to 70 who had recovered from COVID-19. CDR3s include the opening cysteine and the closing phenylalanine or tryptophan. Fields, in order: D gene, V gene, J gene, clone size, CDR3 protein, CDR3 DNA. The D gene is left open where the match is weak. Only some rows state a clone size, as once, few, many or a class for expanded clones.

D gene: .; V gene: TRBV5-1; J gene: TRBJ1-3; clone size: .; CDR3 protein: CASSQDSGNTIYF; CDR3 DNA: TGCGCCAGCAGCCAGGACTCTGGAAACACCATATATTTT
D gene: .; V gene: TRBV7-9; J gene: TRBJ1-3; clone size: few; CDR3 protein: CASSLTGFTGNTIYF; CDR3 DNA: TGTGCCAGCAGCTTAACAGGGTTTACGGGAAACACCATATATTTT
D gene: .; V gene: TRBV15; J gene: TRBJ1-2; clone size: .; CDR3 protein: CATSRDGGGYGYTF; CDR3 DNA: TGTGCCACCAGCAGAGACGGGGGTGGCTATGGCTACACCTTC
D gene: .; V gene: TRBV11-2; J gene: TRBJ1-4; clone size: .; CDR3 protein: CASSLATGRKLFF; CDR3 DNA: TGTGCCAGCAGCCTCGCAACAGGAAGAAAACTGTTTTTT
D gene: .; V gene: TRBV7-9; J gene: TRBJ1-2; clone size: .; CDR3 protein: CASSLGSGYGYTF; CDR3 DNA: TGTGCCAGCAGCTTAGGGAGCGGCTATGGCTACACCTTC
D gene: .; V gene: TRBV7-9; J gene: TRBJ1-1; clone size: .; CDR3 protein: CASSPRGKMNTEAFF; CDR3 DNA: TGTGCCAGCAGCCCGAGGGGGAAGATGAACACTGAAGCTTTCTTT
D gene: TRBD2; V gene: TRBV7-2; J gene: TRBJ2-3; clone size: .; CDR3 protein: CASSLWGGGTDTQYF; CDR3 DNA: TGTGCCAGCAGCTTATGGGGGGGAGGTACAGATACGCAGTATTTT
D gene: .; V gene: TRBV7-2; J gene: TRBJ1-2; clone size: .; CDR3 protein: CASSLARISDYTF; CDR3 DNA: TGTGCCAGCAGCTTAGCGCGTATCAGCGACTACACCTTC
D gene: TRBD1; V gene: TRBV18; J gene: TRBJ2-5; clone size: .; CDR3 protein: CASSPPTGTQETQYF; CDR3 DNA: TGTGCCAGCTCACCACCGACAGGGACCCAAGAGACCCAGTACTTC
D gene: .; V gene: TRBV15; J gene: TRBJ2-7; clone size: .; CDR3 protein: CATSRQRRGLESYEQYF; CDR3 DNA: TGTGCCACCAGCAGGCAAAGGAGGGGGCTTGAATCCTACGAGCAGTACTTC
D gene: .; V gene: TRBV5-4; J gene: TRBJ2-3; clone size: .; CDR3 protein: CASSLDSQPGTDTQYF; CDR3 DNA: TGTGCCAGCAGCTTGGACAGCCAACCTGGCACAGATACGCAGTATTTT
D gene: TRBD2; V gene: TRBV6-5; J gene: TRBJ2-5; clone size: .; CDR3 protein: CASKDGRLGTQYF; CDR3 DNA: TGTGCCAGCAAGGACGGGAGGTTGGGGACCCAGTACTTC
D gene: .; V gene: TRBV18; J gene: TRBJ2-7; clone size: .; CDR3 protein: CASSPLEAVEQYF; CDR3 DNA: TGTGCCAGCTCACCCTTGGAGGCAGTCGAGCAGTACTTC
D gene: .; V gene: TRBV28; J gene: TRBJ2-7; clone size: .; CDR3 protein: CASTHRVDEQYF; CDR3 DNA: TGTGCCAGTACGCACAGGGTCGACGAGCAGTACTTC
D gene: TRBD2; V gene: TRBV7-9; J gene: TRBJ2-5; clone size: .; CDR3 protein: CASSFLGSGGARETQYF; CDR3 DNA: TGTGCCAGCAGCTTCTTGGGTAGCGGGGGGGCCCGGGAGACCCAGTACTTC
D gene: TRBD1; V gene: TRBV19; J gene: TRBJ1-4; clone size: .; CDR3 protein: CASSIAGTGTEKLFF; CDR3 DNA: TGTGCCAGTAGTATAGCCGGGACAGGGACTGAAAAACTGTTTTTT
D gene: .; V gene: TRBV6-5; J gene: TRBJ2-1; clone size: .; CDR3 protein: CASSFRLERNEQFF; CDR3 DNA: TGTGCCAGCAGTTTCCGACTAGAACGCAATGAGCAGTTCTTC
D gene: TRBD1; V gene: TRBV9; J gene: TRBJ1-3; clone size: .; CDR3 protein: CASSVQTGGGNTIYF; CDR3 DNA: TGTGCCAGCAGCGTCCAAACAGGGGGAGGAAACACCATATATTTT
D gene: TRBD1; V gene: TRBV12-5; J gene: TRBJ2-2; clone size: .; CDR3 protein: CASGSGGAGTGELFF; CDR3 DNA: TGTGCTAGTGGTTCAGGGGGCGCCGGCACCGGGGAGCTGTTTTTT
D gene: .; V gene: TRBV18; J gene: TRBJ1-1; clone size: .; CDR3 protein: CASSPNVTRLEAFF; CDR3 DNA: TGTGCCAGCTCACCTAATGTTACGAGACTTGAAGCTTTCTTT
D gene: TRBD1; V gene: TRBV9; J gene: TRBJ2-3; clone size: .; CDR3 protein: CASSVAGTGEQYF; CDR3 DNA: TGTGCCAGCAGCGTAGCAGGGACAGGGGAGCAGTATTTT
D gene: .; V gene: TRBV7-2; J gene: TRBJ1-1; clone size: .; CDR3 protein: CASSPMTAATEAFF; CDR3 DNA: TGTGCCAGCAGCCCCATGACAGCAGCCACTGAAGCTTTCTTT
D gene: .; V gene: TRBV6-2/TRBV6-3; J gene: TRBJ2-2; clone size: many; CDR3 protein: CASSSRTLSGTGELFF; CDR3 DNA: TGTGCCAGCAGCTCCAGGACACTATCAGGCACCGGGGAGCTGTTTTTT
D gene: TRBD1; V gene: TRBV6-9; J gene: TRBJ1-2; clone size: once; CDR3 protein: CASSYRTGDYYGYTF; CDR3 DNA: TGTGCCAGCAGTTACAGGACAGGTGACTACTATGGCTACACCTTC
D gene: TRBD1; V gene: TRBV19; J gene: TRBJ2-5; clone size: .; CDR3 protein: CASSTRQGYQETQYF; CDR3 DNA: TGTGCCAGTAGTACTCGACAGGGGTACCAAGAGACCCAGTACTTC
D gene: TRBD2; V gene: TRBV4-3; J gene: TRBJ2-7; clone size: .; CDR3 protein: CASSQDAGGTYEQYF; CDR3 DNA: TGCGCCAGCAGCCAAGATGCCGGGGGGACGTACGAGCAGTACTTC
D gene: TRBD1; V gene: TRBV11-3; J gene: TRBJ2-1; clone size: .; CDR3 protein: CASSLGTGGHNEQFF; CDR3 DNA: TGTGCCAGCAGCTTAGGGACAGGGGGTCACAATGAGCAGTTCTTC
D gene: TRBD1; V gene: TRBV27; J gene: TRBJ2-7; clone size: .; CDR3 protein: CASSSGDSYEQYF; CDR3 DNA: TGTGCCAGCAGTTCCGGGGACAGCTACGAGCAGTACTTC
D gene: .; V gene: TRBV6-2/TRBV6-3; J gene: TRBJ1-2; clone size: .; CDR3 protein: CASSYRTEHDGYTF; CDR3 DNA: TGTGCCAGCAGTTATAGGACAGAACATGATGGCTACACCTTC
D gene: .; V gene: TRBV14; J gene: TRBJ1-1; clone size: few; CDR3 protein: CASSPRVLRRNTEAFF; CDR3 DNA: TGTGCCAGCAGCCCACGAGTTCTGAGGAGAAACACTGAAGCTTTCTTT
D gene: .; V gene: TRBV3-1/TRBV3-2; J gene: TRBJ1-2; clone size: .; CDR3 protein: CASSQGVSGVTNYGYTF; CDR3 DNA: TGTGCCAGCAGCCAAGGAGTGTCCGGGGTTACTAACTATGGCTACACCTTC
D gene: TRBD1; V gene: TRBV5-4; J gene: TRBJ1-2; clone size: .; CDR3 protein: CASSIAGGAYYGYTF; CDR3 DNA: TGTGCCAGCAGCATCGCAGGGGGCGCTTACTATGGCTACACCTTC
D gene: .; V gene: TRBV2; J gene: TRBJ1-4; clone size: once; CDR3 protein: CASSEGGLQDEKLFF; CDR3 DNA: TGTGCCAGCAGTGAAGGGGGCCTCCAGGATGAAAAACTGTTTTTT
D gene: .; V gene: TRBV19; J gene: TRBJ1-3; clone size: .; CDR3 protein: CASSIDRYSGNTIYF; CDR3 DNA: TGTGCCAGTAGTATAGACCGGTACTCTGGAAACACCATATATTTT
D gene: .; V gene: TRBV2; J gene: TRBJ2-1; clone size: .; CDR3 protein: CARDSNNEQFF; CDR3 DNA: TGTGCCAGGGACAGTAACAATGAGCAGTTCTTC
D gene: .; V gene: TRBV14; J gene: TRBJ2-7; clone size: .; CDR3 protein: CASSPGGFLAYEQYF; CDR3 DNA: TGTGCCAGCAGCCCAGGAGGGTTCCTCGCCTACGAGCAGTACTTC
D gene: .; V gene: TRBV9; J gene: TRBJ2-5; clone size: once; CDR3 protein: CASSALGGQPQETQYF; CDR3 DNA: TGTGCCAGCAGCGCCCTGGGGGGACAGCCGCAAGAGACCCAGTACTTC
D gene: .; V gene: TRBV4-3; J gene: TRBJ2-2; clone size: once; CDR3 protein: CASSFQGRELFF; CDR3 DNA: TGCGCCAGCAGCTTTCAGGGCAGGGAGCTGTTTTTT
D gene: TRBD2; V gene: TRBV9; J gene: TRBJ2-1; clone size: .; CDR3 protein: CASSVGGRASGANEQFF; CDR3 DNA: TGTGCCAGCAGCGTAGGGGGGCGGGCTAGCGGGGCCAATGAGCAGTTCTTC
D gene: .; V gene: TRBV5-1; J gene: TRBJ2-3; clone size: .; CDR3 protein: CASSGGGTVDVLDTQYF; CDR3 DNA: TGCGCCAGCAGCGGGGGCGGGACAGTTGACGTCCTGGATACGCAGTATTTT
D gene: TRBD1; V gene: TRBV19; J gene: TRBJ2-1; clone size: .; CDR3 protein: CASSLQGADHYNEQFF; CDR3 DNA: TGTGCCAGTAGCTTACAGGGGGCCGACCATTACAATGAGCAGTTCTTC
D gene: .; V gene: TRBV27; J gene: TRBJ1-2; clone size: .; CDR3 protein: CASSFGRDYGYTF; CDR3 DNA: TGTGCCAGCAGTTTCGGGAGAGACTATGGCTACACCTTC
D gene: .; V gene: TRBV3-1/TRBV3-2; J gene: TRBJ1-3; clone size: .; CDR3 protein: CASSQDAGPRNTIYF; CDR3 DNA: TGTGCCAGCAGCCAAGATGCGGGGCCCAGAAACACCATATATTTT
D gene: .; V gene: TRBV7-2; J gene: TRBJ2-3; clone size: .; CDR3 protein: CASSLVGSTDTQYF; CDR3 DNA: TGTGCCAGCAGCTTAGTCGGGAGCACAGATACGCAGTATTTT
D gene: .; V gene: TRBV6-1; J gene: TRBJ2-7; clone size: .; CDR3 protein: CASSEAPDEQYF; CDR3 DNA: TGTGCCAGCAGTGAAGCGCCAGACGAGCAGTACTTC
D gene: TRBD1; V gene: TRBV28; J gene: TRBJ2-7; clone size: .; CDR3 protein: CASSLGPVTGLPEQYF; CDR3 DNA: TGTGCCAGCAGTTTAGGGCCAGTGACAGGGTTACCCGAGCAGTACTTC
D gene: .; V gene: TRBV5-6; J gene: TRBJ1-2; clone size: .; CDR3 protein: CASSLGQRNYGYTF; CDR3 DNA: TGTGCCAGCAGCTTGGGACAGCGTAACTATGGCTACACCTTC
D gene: .; V gene: TRBV4-1; J gene: TRBJ2-7; clone size: .; CDR3 protein: CASSPSGAEQYF; CDR3 DNA: TGCGCCAGCAGCCCCAGCGGAGCCGAGCAGTACTTC
D gene: .; V gene: TRBV7-3; J gene: TRBJ2-2; clone size: .; CDR3 protein: CASSLKPSDTGELFF; CDR3 DNA: TGTGCCAGCAGCTTAAAGCCTAGCGACACCGGGGAGCTGTTTTTT
D gene: .; V gene: TRBV5-4; J gene: TRBJ2-3; clone size: .; CDR3 protein: CASSFRTVRFADTQYF; CDR3 DNA: TGTGCCAGCAGTTTCCGGACAGTGAGATTCGCAGATACGCAGTATTTT
D gene: .; V gene: TRBV18; J gene: TRBJ2-5; clone size: .; CDR3 protein: CASSSFDQETQYF; CDR3 DNA: TGTGCCAGCTCTTCTTTTGACCAAGAGACCCAGTACTTC
D gene: TRBD1; V gene: TRBV6-5; J gene: TRBJ2-1; clone size: once; CDR3 protein: CASSLGTGAANEQFF; CDR3 DNA: TGTGCCAGCAGCCTTGGGACAGGGGCAGCTAATGAGCAGTTCTTC
D gene: .; V gene: TRBV25-1; J gene: TRBJ2-1; clone size: .; CDR3 protein: CASSESPTGLGEQFF; CDR3 DNA: TGTGCCAGCAGTGAGAGTCCGACAGGTTTAGGTGAGCAGTTCTTC
D gene: .; V gene: TRBV4-1; J gene: TRBJ1-2; clone size: .; CDR3 protein: CASSFGGSSNVYGYTF; CDR3 DNA: TGCGCCAGCAGCTTTGGGGGGAGCAGTAATGTCTATGGCTACACCTTC
D gene: .; V gene: TRBV7-2; J gene: TRBJ2-2; clone size: .; CDR3 protein: CASIRVGVTGELFF; CDR3 DNA: TGTGCCAGCATCAGAGTAGGGGTAACCGGGGAGCTGTTTTTT
D gene: TRBD1; V gene: TRBV5-1; J gene: TRBJ2-1; clone size: .; CDR3 protein: CASRDSRGNEQFF; CDR3 DNA: TGCGCCAGCAGAGATAGCAGGGGGAATGAGCAGTTCTTC
D gene: .; V gene: TRBV15; J gene: TRBJ2-3; clone size: .; CDR3 protein: CATSSRPSTDTQYF; CDR3 DNA: TGTGCCACCAGCTCCAGGCCTAGCACAGATACGCAGTATTTT
D gene: .; V gene: TRBV10-1; J gene: TRBJ1-5; clone size: few; CDR3 protein: CARRQARLSHQPQHF; CDR3 DNA: TGCGCCAGGAGACAGGCCCGGTTGTCCCATCAGCCCCAGCATTTT